The T cell receptor beta chain described here comes from a study of shared clonotypes between healthy human individuals. Study-level information: Sampling drew on donors who were a couple of women and a few men aged 18 to 49.

Produced via immunoSEQ multiplex PCR; TCRdb's table is partial and in-frame only. The repertoire has more than 2,000,000 clones, 80% to 95% of them found once; the top ten carry 0.35% to 0.45%. Every donor was a Caucasian adult from Nashville, Tennessee. Remarks on this clone: Its antigen is unidentified.

Germline V gives CDR1 SGDLS, CDR2 YYNGEE. Trimming removed 4 bases from V and 6 bases from J, with 9 bases in between. The CDR3 is made up of 12 amino acids. Findings and limits, study-wide: The sharing of 4.5% to 5% of naive CD4 clonotypes was seen across a few donors.

This chain uses TRBV9 with TRBJ2-3; D might be TRBD1 or TRBD2, each matching 5 bases. The source of this sequence is a young man in good health. Some clones in this sample may be carry-over from other donors' samples. The sample was naive CD4+ T cells from PBMCs. As for subset: CD45RA+ positively selected. CDR3 nucleotide sequence: TGTGCCAGCAGCCCAGGGAGCGATACGCAGTATTTT. Residues: CASSPGSDTQYF.